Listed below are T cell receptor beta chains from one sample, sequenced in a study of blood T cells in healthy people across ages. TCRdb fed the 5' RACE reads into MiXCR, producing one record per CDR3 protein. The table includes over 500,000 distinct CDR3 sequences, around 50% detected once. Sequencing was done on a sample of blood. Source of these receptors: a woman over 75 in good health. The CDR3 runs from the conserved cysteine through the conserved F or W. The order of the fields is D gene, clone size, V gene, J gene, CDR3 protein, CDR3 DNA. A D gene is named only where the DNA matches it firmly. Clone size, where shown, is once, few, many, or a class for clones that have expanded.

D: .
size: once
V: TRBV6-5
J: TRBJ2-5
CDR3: CAFTLEQYF
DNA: TGTGCCTTTACACTTGAGCAGTACTTC

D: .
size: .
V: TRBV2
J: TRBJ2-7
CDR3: CASRTPDLALNEQYF
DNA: TGTGCCAGCAGAACCCCAGACCTTGCCCTAAACGAGCAGTACTTC

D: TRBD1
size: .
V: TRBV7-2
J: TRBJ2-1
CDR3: CASSNQGDGNEQFF
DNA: TGTGCCAGCAGCAATCAGGGGGACGGTAATGAGCAGTTCTTC

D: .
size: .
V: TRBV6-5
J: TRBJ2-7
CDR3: CASSYGGTRAPYEQYF
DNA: TGTGCCAGCAGTTACGGAGGGACCCGGGCCCCCTACGAGCAGTACTTC

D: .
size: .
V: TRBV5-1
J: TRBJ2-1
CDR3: CASSRGQGYRETQFF
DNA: TGCGCCAGCAGCCGTGGGCAGGGATATCGAGAGACCCAGTTCTTC

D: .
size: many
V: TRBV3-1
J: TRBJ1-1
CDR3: CASSGGFSGVTEAFF
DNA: TGTGCCAGCAGCGGGGGGTTTTCCGGAGTCACTGAAGCTTTCTTT

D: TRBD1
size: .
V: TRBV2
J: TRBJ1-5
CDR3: CASRGGTGRRNQPQHF
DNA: TGTGCCAGCAGAGGCGGGACAGGGAGGAGGAATCAGCCCCAGCATTTT

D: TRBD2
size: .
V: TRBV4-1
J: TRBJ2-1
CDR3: CASSPPSGGAQNEQFF
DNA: TGCGCCAGCAGCCCCCCTTCGGGGGGGGCGCAAAATGAGCAGTTCTTC

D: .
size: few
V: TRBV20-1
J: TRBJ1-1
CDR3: CSALRSAGDTEAFF
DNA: TGCAGTGCCCTCAGGTCGGCAGGGGACACTGAAGCTTTCTTT

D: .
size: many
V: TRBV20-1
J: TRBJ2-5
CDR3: CSARGGPQETQYF
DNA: TGCAGTGCTAGAGGGGGACCCCAAGAGACCCAGTACTTC

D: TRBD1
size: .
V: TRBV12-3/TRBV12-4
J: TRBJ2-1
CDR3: CASSSQYRGTYNEQFF
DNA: TGTGCCAGCAGTTCCCAATACAGGGGTACCTACAATGAGCAGTTTTTC

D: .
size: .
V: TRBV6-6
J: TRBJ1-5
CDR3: CASSFIRGDQPQHF
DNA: TGTGCCAGCAGTTTTATCCGGGGCGATCAGCCCCAGCATTTT

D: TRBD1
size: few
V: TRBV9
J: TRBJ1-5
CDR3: CASSAGTGTTTQHF
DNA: TGTGCCAGCAGCGCCGGGACAGGGACGACGACCCAGCATTTT

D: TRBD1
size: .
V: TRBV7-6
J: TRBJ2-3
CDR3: CASSSWTGGADTQYF
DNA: TGTGCCAGCAGCTCCTGGACAGGGGGCGCAGATACGCAGTATTTT

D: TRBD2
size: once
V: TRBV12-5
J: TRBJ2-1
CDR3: CASGPSGRAYNEQFF
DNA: TGTGCTAGTGGCCCCAGCGGGAGGGCCTACAATGAGCAGTTCTTC

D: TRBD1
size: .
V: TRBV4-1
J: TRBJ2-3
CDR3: CASSQLPGQASGNTQYF
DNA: TGCGCCAGCAGCCAACTACCGGGACAGGCAAGTGGAAATACGCAGTATTTT

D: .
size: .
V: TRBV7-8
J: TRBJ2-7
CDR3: CASSSREGASSYEQYF
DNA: TGTGCCAGCAGCTCCAGGGAGGGGGCGAGCTCCTACGAGCAGTACTTC

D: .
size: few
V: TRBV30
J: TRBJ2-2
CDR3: CAWSVGRVNTGELFF
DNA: TGTGCCTGGAGTGTAGGGCGAGTTAACACCGGGGAGCTGTTTTTT

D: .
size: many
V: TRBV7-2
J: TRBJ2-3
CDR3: CASSKNTDTQYF
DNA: TGTGCCAGCAGCAAGAACACAGATACGCAGTATTTT

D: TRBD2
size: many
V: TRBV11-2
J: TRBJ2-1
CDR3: CASSFSRGGINEQFF
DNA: TGTGCCAGCAGTTTCAGCCGGGGGGGCATCAATGAGCAGTTCTTC

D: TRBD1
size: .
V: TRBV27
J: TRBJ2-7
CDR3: CASSLIGQGTYEQYF
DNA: TGTGCCAGCAGTTTAATAGGACAGGGGACCTACGAGCAGTACTTC

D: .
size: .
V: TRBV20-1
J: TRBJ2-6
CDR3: CSARDPTRGANVLTF
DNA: TGCAGTGCTAGAGATCCTACCCGGGGGGCCAACGTCCTGACTTTC

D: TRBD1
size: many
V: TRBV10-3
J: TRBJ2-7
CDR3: CAISRTGYYEQYF
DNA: TGTGCCATCTCGAGGACAGGATACTACGAGCAGTACTTC

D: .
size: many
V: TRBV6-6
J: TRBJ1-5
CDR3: CASSYLTGPGQPQHF
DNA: TGTGCCAGCAGTTACCTGACGGGGCCGGGTCAGCCCCAGCATTTT

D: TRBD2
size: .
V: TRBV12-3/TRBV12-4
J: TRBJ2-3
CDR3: CASSLRTSGNTDTQYF
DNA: TGTGCCAGCAGCCTCCGGACTAGCGGGAACACAGATACGCAGTATTTT

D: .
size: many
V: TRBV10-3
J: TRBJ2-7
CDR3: CAISDYGEQYF
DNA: TGTGCCATCAGTGACTACGGCGAGCAGTACTTC

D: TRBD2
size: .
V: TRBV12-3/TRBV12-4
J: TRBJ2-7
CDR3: CASSRLAGRDQYF
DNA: TGTGCCAGCAGTCGACTAGCGGGGCGCGATCAGTACTTC

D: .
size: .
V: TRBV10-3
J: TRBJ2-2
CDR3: CAIWRDPGELFF
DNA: TGTGCCATCTGGAGGGACCCCGGGGAGCTGTTTTTT

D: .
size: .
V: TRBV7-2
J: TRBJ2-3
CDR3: CASSHSISSTDTQYF
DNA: TGTGCCAGCAGCCACAGCATTTCTAGCACAGATACGCAGTATTTT

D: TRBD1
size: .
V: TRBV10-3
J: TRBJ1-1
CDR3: CAISAGTGRTEAFF
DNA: TGTGCCATCAGCGCCGGGACAGGGCGCACTGAAGCTTTCTTT

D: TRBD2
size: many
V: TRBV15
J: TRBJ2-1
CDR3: CATSRDSGSTGNEQFF
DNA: TGTGCCACCAGCAGAGATAGCGGGAGTACCGGCAATGAGCAGTTCTTC

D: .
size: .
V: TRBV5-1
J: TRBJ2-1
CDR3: CASSSPRPGGQPYNEQFF
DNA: TGCGCCAGCAGCTCCCCCAGACCCGGGGGACAGCCCTACAATGAGCAGTTCTTC

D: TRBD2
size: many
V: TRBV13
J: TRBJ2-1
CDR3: CASSWGLAGTNEQFF
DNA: TGTGCCAGCAGCTGGGGACTAGCGGGAACTAATGAGCAGTTCTTC

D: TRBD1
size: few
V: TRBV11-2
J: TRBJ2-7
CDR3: CASSGQDSSEQYF
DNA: TGTGCCAGCAGCGGACAGGACAGCTCCGAGCAGTACTTC

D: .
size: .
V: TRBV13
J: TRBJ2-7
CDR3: CASSLEQGGSYEQYF
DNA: TGTGCCAGCAGCTTAGAACAGGGGGGGTCCTACGAGCAGTACTTC

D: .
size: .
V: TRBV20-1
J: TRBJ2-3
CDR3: CSAKGSLSTDTQYF
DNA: TGCAGTGCTAAGGGATCGTTGAGCACAGATACGCAGTATTTT

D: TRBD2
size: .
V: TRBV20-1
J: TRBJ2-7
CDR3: CSTSASGSLYNEQYF
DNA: TGCAGTACTAGCGCTAGCGGGAGCCTTTACAATGAGCAGTACTTC

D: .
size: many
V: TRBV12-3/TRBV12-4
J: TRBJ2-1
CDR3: CATEPLHRSYNEQFF
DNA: TGTGCCACCGAGCCTCTACACCGCTCCTACAATGAGCAGTTCTTC

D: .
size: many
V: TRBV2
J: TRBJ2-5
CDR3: CASMPRGQETQYF
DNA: TGTGCCAGCATGCCCCGCGGCCAAGAGACCCAGTACTTC

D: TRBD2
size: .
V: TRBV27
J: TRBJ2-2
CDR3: CASRGGVNTGELFF
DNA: TGTGCCAGCAGGGGGGGGGTGAACACCGGGGAGCTGTTTTTT

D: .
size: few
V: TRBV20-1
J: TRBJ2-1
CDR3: CSAKSLTGTIYNEQFF
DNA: TGCAGTGCTAAAAGCCTCACAGGAACGATATACAATGAGCAGTTCTTC

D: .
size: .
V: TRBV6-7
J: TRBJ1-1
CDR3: CASSRKAGPEAFF
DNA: TGTGCCAGCAGCAGGAAAGCGGGCCCTGAAGCTTTCTTT

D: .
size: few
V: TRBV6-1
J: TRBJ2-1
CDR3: CASTKAELSSYNEQFF
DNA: TGTGCCAGCACGAAGGCAGAGCTCAGCTCCTACAATGAGCAGTTCTTC

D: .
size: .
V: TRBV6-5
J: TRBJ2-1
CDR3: CASSYPGTLYNEQFF
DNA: TGTGCCAGCAGTTACCCGGGGACACTCTACAATGAGCAGTTCTTC

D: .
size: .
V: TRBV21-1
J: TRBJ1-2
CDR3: CASSAYRDGYTF
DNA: TGTGCCAGCAGCGCCTACAGGGATGGCTACACCTTC

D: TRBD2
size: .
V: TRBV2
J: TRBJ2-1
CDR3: CASSEREWNEQFF
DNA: TGTGCCAGCAGTGAGCGGGAGTGGAATGAGCAGTTCTTC

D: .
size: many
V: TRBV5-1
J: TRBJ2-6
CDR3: CASSLTGESGANVLTF
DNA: TGCGCCAGCAGCTTAACGGGGGAGTCTGGGGCCAACGTCCTGACTTTC

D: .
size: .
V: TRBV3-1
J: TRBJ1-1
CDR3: CASSQGAGAEAFF
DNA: TGTGCCAGCAGCCAAGGGGCCGGGGCTGAAGCTTTCTTT

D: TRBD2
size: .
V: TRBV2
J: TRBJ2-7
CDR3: CASKVGREPYNEQYF
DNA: TGTGCCAGCAAGGTCGGGCGGGAGCCATACAATGAGCAGTACTTC

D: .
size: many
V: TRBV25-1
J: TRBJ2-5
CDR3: CASSESARSTGETQYF
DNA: TGTGCCAGCAGTGAATCCGCCCGGTCGACAGGAGAGACCCAGTACTTC

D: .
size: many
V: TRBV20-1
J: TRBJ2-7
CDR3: CSASLQTRAYEQYF
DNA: TGCAGTGCTAGCCTACAGACTAGAGCCTACGAGCAGTACTTC

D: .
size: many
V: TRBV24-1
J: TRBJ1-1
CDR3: CATSDNRQAFF
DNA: TGTGCCACCAGTGATAATCGGCAAGCTTTCTTT

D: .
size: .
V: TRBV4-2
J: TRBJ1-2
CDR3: CASSPPGSLNYGYTF
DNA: TGTGCCAGCAGCCCACCGGGGTCTCTTAACTATGGCTACACCTTC